The T cell receptor (beta chain) under discussion was sequenced for a study of T cells in Graves' hyperthyroidism and ophthalmopathy. On the study more broadly: Prior to any treatment, at the point of initial diagnosis, peripheral blood was collected.

Germline V gene data show CDR1 as LGHDT and CDR2 as YNNKEL (reference sequence). The CDR3 has 18 amino acids. Details on this clonotype: Being one base from a much bigger clone, this may be a read error.

There were TCR beta CDR3 regions amplified from RNA transcripts. HTBI primers were the set used in a first-round RT-PCR of the TCR CDR3. TCRdb recomputed calls from the multiplex PCR reads with MiXCR, one row per CDR3 protein. The sample yields a few hundred thousand distinct CDR3 sequences, 14% to 15% seen once. Criteria for exclusion of patients were uncontrolled infection, other autoimmune disease, pregnancy or lactation. The sequencing sample was made of blood. The chain recombines TRBV3-1 with TRBJ2-1; TRBD2 aligns across 14 bases. The TCR sequence derives from a young woman with Graves' hyperthyroidism. The CDR3 spells CASSQVYIGTSGRNEQSF. CDR3 DNA: TGTGCCAGCAGCCAAGTGTACATAGGGACTAGCGGGAGAAATGAGCAGTCCTTC.